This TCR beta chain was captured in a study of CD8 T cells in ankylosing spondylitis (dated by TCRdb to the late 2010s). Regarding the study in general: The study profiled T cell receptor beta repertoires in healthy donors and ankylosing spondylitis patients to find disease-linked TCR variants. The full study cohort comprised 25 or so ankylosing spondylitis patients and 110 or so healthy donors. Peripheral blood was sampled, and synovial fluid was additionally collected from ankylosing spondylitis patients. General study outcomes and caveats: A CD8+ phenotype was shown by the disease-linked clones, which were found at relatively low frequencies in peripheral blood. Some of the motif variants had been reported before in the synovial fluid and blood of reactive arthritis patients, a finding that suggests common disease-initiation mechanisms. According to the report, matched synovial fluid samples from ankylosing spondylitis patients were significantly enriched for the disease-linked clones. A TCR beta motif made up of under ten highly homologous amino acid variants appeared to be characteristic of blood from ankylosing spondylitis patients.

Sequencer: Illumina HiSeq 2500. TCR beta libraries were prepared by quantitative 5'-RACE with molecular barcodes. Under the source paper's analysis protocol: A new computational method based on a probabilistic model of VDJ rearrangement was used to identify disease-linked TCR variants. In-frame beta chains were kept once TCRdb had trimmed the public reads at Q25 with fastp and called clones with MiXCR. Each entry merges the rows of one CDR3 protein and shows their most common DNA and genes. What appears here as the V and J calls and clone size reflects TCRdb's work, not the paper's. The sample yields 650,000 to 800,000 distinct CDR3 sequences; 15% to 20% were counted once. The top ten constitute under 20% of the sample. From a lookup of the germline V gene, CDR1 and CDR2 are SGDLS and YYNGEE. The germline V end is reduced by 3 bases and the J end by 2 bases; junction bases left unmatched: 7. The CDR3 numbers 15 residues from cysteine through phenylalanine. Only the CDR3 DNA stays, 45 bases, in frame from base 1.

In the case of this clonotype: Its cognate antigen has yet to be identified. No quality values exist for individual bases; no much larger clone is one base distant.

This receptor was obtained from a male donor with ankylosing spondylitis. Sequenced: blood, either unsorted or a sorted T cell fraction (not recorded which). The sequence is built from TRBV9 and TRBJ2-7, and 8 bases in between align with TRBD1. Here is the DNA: TGTGCCAGCAGCGAGGGGACAGGCCGTACCTACGAGCAGTACTTC. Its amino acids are CASSEGTGRTYEQYF. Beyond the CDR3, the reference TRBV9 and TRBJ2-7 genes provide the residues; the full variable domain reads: DSGVTQTPKHLITATGQRVTLRCSPRSGDLSVYWYQQSLDQGLQFLIQYYNGEERAKGNILERFSAQQFPDLHSELNLSSLELGDSALYFCASSEGTGRTYEQYFGPGTRLTVT.